A selection of T cell receptor beta chains follows, all from one sample in a study of CXCR3-negative and CXCR3-positive naive CD8 T cells. TCRdb reprocessed the 5' RACE reads and stores each CDR3 protein as one record, lacking DNA. The sample's table shows 110,000 or so distinct CDR3 sequences. Sequencing was performed on naive CXCR3+ CD8+ T cells from blood. All receptors derive from a human donor in good health. Some clones in this sample may be carry-over from other donors' samples. Both conserved end residues are part of each CDR3. Fields, in order: CDR3 length, J gene, V gene, CDR3 protein.

len: 12; j_gene: TRBJ2-1; v_gene: TRBV10-1; CDR3aa: CASSDEYYEQFF
len: 12; j_gene: TRBJ2-7; v_gene: TRBV14; CDR3aa: CASSQEGYEQYF
len: 14; j_gene: TRBJ1-1; v_gene: TRBV12-5; CDR3aa: CASGLWQPSTEAFF
len: 15; j_gene: TRBJ2-7; v_gene: TRBV9; CDR3aa: CASSVVGAPTYEQYF
len: 13; j_gene: TRBJ2-3; v_gene: TRBV29-1; CDR3aa: CSVDEGTTLTQYF
len: 15; j_gene: TRBJ2-7; v_gene: TRBV15; CDR3aa: CATSRGRGLSYEQYF
len: 14; j_gene: TRBJ2-7; v_gene: TRBV3-1; CDR3aa: CASSQDSGSYEQYF
len: 17; j_gene: TRBJ1-5; v_gene: TRBV7-8; CDR3aa: CASSASLINLYNQPQHF
len: 16; j_gene: TRBJ2-3; v_gene: TRBV5-6; CDR3aa: CASSLGLVGYTDTQYF
len: 19; j_gene: TRBJ1-1; v_gene: TRBV3-1; CDR3aa: CASSQDTPTGGWLRTEAFF
len: 14; j_gene: TRBJ2-7; v_gene: TRBV28; CDR3aa: CASSYGTEAYEQYF
len: 11; j_gene: TRBJ2-7; v_gene: TRBV20-1; CDR3aa: CSGGHRYEQYF
len: 15; j_gene: TRBJ2-1; v_gene: TRBV11-3; CDR3aa: CASSRGRGPKNEQFF